Shown below are 27 T cell receptor beta chains from a single sample sequenced in a study of blood T cell repertoires in COVID-19. Assay: immunoSEQ multiplex PCR; the TCRdb copy retains only in-frame clones and omits some. The sample includes about 120,000 clones, roughly three quarters of them seen just once. Sample: peripheral blood. The receptor source for this set is a woman older than 75 with acute or convalescent COVID-19.

The chain links TRBV19 to TRBJ2-4; tentatively, D is TRBD2 (6 bases). Germline V gene data show CDR1 as LNHDA and CDR2 as SQIVND (reference sequence). CDR3 length equals 16 residues. V was shortened by 3 bases and J by 1 base, with 13 bases between the two germline ends. CDR3 amino acids: CASSISRGTAKNIQYF. The CDR3 bases are TGTGCCAGTAGTATTTCCCGGGGGACGGCCAAAAACATTCAGTACTTC.

The DNA for the CDR3 is TGTGCCAGCAGCTCACAGTACACTGAAGCTTTCTTT. As protein: CASSSQYTEAFF. V gene TRBV7-9 combines with J gene TRBJ1-1, with D uncertain. Germline V gene sequence: CDR1 SEHNR, CDR2 FQNEAQ (reference sequence). The V and J ends lost 4 bases and 3 bases respectively, with 6 bases between them. The CDR3 has 12 residues.

J is TRBJ1-1 and V is TRBV27, with D possibly matching TRBD1 (6 bases). CDR3 length: 15 residues. CDR1 and CDR2 from the germline V gene are MNHEY and SMNVEV (reference sequence). V was shortened by 8 bases and J by 5 bases, with 21 bases between the two germline ends. Here the CDR3 DNA reads TGTGCCAGCCATTCCCTTGGGGGCATAGGGACTGAAGCTTTCTTT. Translation: CASHSLGGIGTEAFF.

This clone appeared a few times. V usage is TRBV21-1 and J usage is TRBJ2-7; the table's D gene call, TRBD2, was not cross checked with the DNA. TRBV21-1 is a pseudogene locus. CDR3 size: 17 residues. The CDR3, as DNA: TGTGCCAGCAGCAAAGTTGATAGCGGGAGAACCGCCTACGAGCAGTACTTC. It yields the protein CASSKVDSGRTAYEQYF.

This clone was counted only a few times. The chain links TRBV19 to TRBJ1-2; the match to TRBD1 covers 7 bases. The germline gives CDR1 LNHDA, CDR2 SQIVND (reference sequence). CDR3 length equals 15 residues. The J segment lost 5 bases and the V segment lost 4 bases, leaving 10 bases of the junction unmatched. The CDR3 is CASSRPSTGSYGYTF. The CDR3 DNA reads as TGTGCCAGTAGTAGGCCCTCGACAGGGAGTTATGGCTACACCTTC.

The CDR3 loop reads CASSIRMDGANSPLHF. The CDR3 DNA reads as TGTGCCAGCAGCATACGAATGGATGGAGCTAATTCACCCCTCCACTTT. The rearrangement joins TRBV9 to TRBJ1-6; D remains unclear. Trimming cost V 4 bases and J 6 bases, with 17 bases left between them. This CDR3 contains 16 residues. Looked up from germline, CDR1 is SGDLS and CDR2 is YYNGEE.

This clone was seen once. The chain recombines TRBV6-2 or TRBV6-3 with TRBJ2-1; 8 bases line up with TRBD2. Losses at the gene ends were 6 bases for V and 1 base for J; bases not matched to a gene: 8. The CDR3 covers 16 residues. Per the germline V gene, CDR1 is MNHEY and CDR2 is SVGEGT. Here the CDR3 DNA reads TGTGCCAGCAGCTTTTCCCCGGGGGGGTCCTACAATGAGCAGTTCTTC. Its protein is CASSFSPGGSYNEQFF.

The rearrangement uses TRBV3-1 (or the pseudogene TRBV3-2) and TRBJ1-5; D not resolved. The V end was cut by 0 bases, the J end by 2 bases, with 5 bases between. The germline CDR1 and CDR2 sequences are LGHDT and YNNKEL (reference sequence). This CDR3 has 14 amino acids. In nucleotides, the CDR3 is TGTGCCAGCAGCCAAGAGGCAGGCAATCAGCCCCAGCATTTT. As protein: CASSQEAGNQPQHF.

The genes are TRBV2 and TRBJ2-7, with 8 bases lining up with TRBD1. Germline V CDR1 and CDR2: SNHLY, FYNNEI. V lost 5 bases, J lost 2 bases, and 8 bases stayed unmatched. This CDR3 has 15 amino acids. DNA for the CDR3: TGTGCCAGCAGTCCTGAGGGACAGGAACCCTACGAGCAGTACTTC. It yields the protein CASSPEGQEPYEQYF.

This chain uses TRBV7-9 with TRBJ2-1; 8 bases align to TRBD1. CDR1 and CDR2 (germline): SEHNR, FQNEAQ (reference sequence). The ends lost 1 base at V and 5 bases at J; junction bases unmatched: 7. The CDR3 contains 16 residues. The CDR3 here is CASSLGRTGNDNEQFF. CDR3 nucleotide sequence: TGTGCCAGCAGCTTAGGCAGGACAGGGAACGACAATGAGCAGTTCTTC.

The CDR3 coding sequence is TGTGCCAGCAGTCACCGGGACAGGGGTTTCTTAAACTATGGCTACACCTTC. It specifies CASSHRDRGFLNYGYTF. The chain links TRBV6-6 to TRBJ1-2; 10 nucleotides agree with TRBD1. This CDR3 has 17 amino acids. Germline V CDR1 and CDR2: MNHNY, SVGAGI (reference sequence). The J segment lost 2 bases and the V segment lost 5 bases, leaving 11 bases of the junction unmatched.

The rearrangement links TRBV6-5 to TRBJ2-7; 10 nucleotides match TRBD1. V was pared by 5 bases and J by 6 bases, with 7 bases of the junction left unmatched. The CDR3 loop spans 14 amino acids. Germline V gives CDR1 MNHEY, CDR2 SVGAGI. CDR3 in amino acids: CASSRGQGSREQYF. The CDR3 nucleotides read TGTGCCAGCAGTAGGGGACAGGGGTCACGCGAGCAGTACTTC.

The chain joins TRBV5-6 to TRBJ1-2; D is possibly TRBD1 (6 bases). This CDR3 spans 15 amino acids. The V end lost 2 bases, the J end lost 5 bases, and 16 bases lay between the germline ends. Looked up from germline, CDR1 is SGHDT and CDR2 is YYEEEE. The CDR3 protein is CASSFIPDSLYGYTF. In DNA, the CDR3 is TGTGCCAGCAGCTTCATCCCGGACAGCCTTTATGGCTACACCTTC.

The V call is TRBV14, the J call TRBJ1-1; 9 nucleotides match TRBD1. Germline-derived CDR1 and CDR2 are SGHDN and FVKESK. V shed 3 bases and J 5 bases; nucleotides not matched to a gene: 1. This CDR3 has 13 residues. In DNA, the CDR3 is TGTGCCAGCAGCCAGGGACAGGGAACTGAAGCTTTCTTT. Protein: CASSQGQGTEAFF.

The chain employs TRBV10-3 and TRBJ1-3, with D maybe TRBD1 (5 bases). The CDR3 length is 11 residues. CDR1 is ENHRY and CDR2 is SYGVKD in the germline V gene. The V end was cut by 7 bases, the J end by 9 bases, with 10 bases between. CDR3: CAIMGGGTIYF. DNA of the CDR3: TGTGCCATCATGGGGGGAGGCACCATATATTTT.

The rearrangement joins TRBV19 to TRBJ1-5; D is unclear. Germline CDR1 reads LNHDA; CDR2 reads SQIVND (reference sequence). The CDR3 loop spans 15 amino acids. V was trimmed by 6 bases and J by 2 bases, leaving 14 bases between them. The CDR3: CASSSRVGGNQPQHF. For the CDR3, the DNA is TGTGCCAGTAGCTCCCGCGTTGGAGGCAATCAGCCCCAGCATTTT.

The chain carries TRBV10-3 and TRBJ2-2; perhaps TRBD1 as D (6 bases). The germline V gene has CDR1 ENHRY and CDR2 SYGVKD. The ends were cut back, 6 bases at V and 3 bases at J, with 8 bases in the middle. This CDR3 is built from 13 residues. The DNA for the CDR3 is TGTGCCATCAGAGGGGGTGACACCGGGGAGCTGTTTTTT. This sequence encodes CAIRGGDTGELFF.

This clone has just one count. The chain couples TRBV30 to TRBJ1-5; 9 bases match TRBD1. J was trimmed by 6 bases and V by 4 bases; bases with no gene match: 4. The CDR3 runs to 13 residues. Per the germline V gene, CDR1 is GTSNPN and CDR2 is SVGIG (reference sequence). The CDR3 protein is CAWNRQGGQPQHF. Here the CDR3 DNA reads TGTGCCTGGAATCGACAGGGGGGTCAGCCCCAGCATTTT.

The rearrangement uses TRBV4-2 and TRBJ1-6; the D is unclear. V lost 4 bases and J lost 4, with 14 bases in between. The CDR3 has 16 residues. In germline, CDR1 is LGHNA, CDR2 YNFKEQ. The CDR3 loop reads CASSPTALAYNSPLHF. CDR3 nucleotides: TGTGCCAGCAGCCCCACCGCCCTTGCGTATAATTCACCCCTCCACTTT.

This chain joins TRBV19 and TRBJ1-5; a weak D match, TRBD1 (6 bases). The CDR3 runs 15 residues. V was cut by 5 bases and J by 9 bases, with 20 bases left in between. CDR1 and CDR2 from the germline V gene are LNHDA and SQIVND (reference sequence). This chain's CDR3 is CASSPQDSYSRPQHF. Written as DNA, the CDR3 is TGTGCCAGTAGTCCCCAGGACAGTTACTCCAGGCCCCAGCATTTT.

The rearrangement uses TRBV30 and TRBJ1-1; D may be TRBD1 (5 bases). Trimming pared 8 bases from V and 0 bases from J, leaving 10 bases between. In germline, CDR1 is GTSNPN, CDR2 SVGIG (reference sequence). The CDR3 extends over 12 amino acids. This CDR3 reads CAGGGLNTEAFF. CDR3 in DNA: TGTGCCGGTGGGGGGTTGAACACTGAAGCTTTCTTT.

With respect to this clone: Additional DNA sequences in this sample encode the identical CDR3. The chain uses TRBV24-1 and TRBJ1-2; the match to TRBD1 covers 10 bases. The CDR3 covers 16 residues. Germline V gene data show CDR1 as KGHDR and CDR2 as SFDVKD. Losses at the gene ends were 4 bases for V and 5 bases for J; bases not matched to a gene: 9. CDR3 in amino acids: CATSDPGTGEVYGYTF. The CDR3 DNA reads TGTGCCACCAGTGACCCCGGGACAGGGGAGGTATATGGCTACACCTTC.

The chain couples TRBV5-6 to TRBJ1-2; D gene ambiguous. V lost 3 bases to trimming and J lost 7 bases, with 19 bases between them. Germline CDR1 is SGHDT and CDR2 is YYEEEE. This CDR3 spans 15 amino acids. CDR3 loop: CASSSIPGGEAGYTF. The CDR3 region has the DNA TGTGCCAGCAGCTCCATTCCAGGAGGCGAAGCTGGCTACACCTTC.

The V gene is TRBV18, the J gene TRBJ2-7; D perhaps matches TRBD2 (6 bases). Per the germline V gene, CDR1 is KGHSH and CDR2 is LQKENI. The CDR3 runs 14 residues. V was shortened by 6 bases and J by 4 bases, with 16 bases between the two germline ends. CDR3 DNA sequence: TGTGCCAGCTCTTCTGGGGGAGGAAATTACGAGCAGTACTTC. Translated, it gives CASSSGGGNYEQYF.

This sequence joins TRBV28 and TRBJ1-3, with 7 positions matching TRBD1. The CDR3 contains 16 residues. The V gene end was trimmed by 2 bases and the J gene end by 3 bases; junction bases not matched to a gene: 7. Germline CDR1 is MDHEN and CDR2 is SYDVKM. The CDR3 is CASSLVWTGGGNTIYF. In DNA, the CDR3 is TGTGCCAGCAGTTTAGTGTGGACAGGCGGTGGAAACACCATATATTTT.

The chain employs TRBV10-3 and TRBJ1-2; 8 bases are shared with TRBD1. The CDR3 totals 14 residues. Germline V gives CDR1 ENHRY, CDR2 SYGVKD. The V and J ends lost 4 bases and 12 bases, in that order; junction bases with no gene match: 13. CDR3 sequence (DNA): TGTGCCATCAGTGCCCTAGCTCGGCAGGGGGCCCACACCTTC. It codes for CAISALARQGAHTF.

This sequence joins TRBV7-2 and TRBJ1-5, with a weak D call TRBD1 (6 bases). This CDR3 is built from 15 residues. Germline loops: CDR1 SGHTA, CDR2 FQGNSA. V was trimmed by 6 bases and J by 6 bases, leaving 18 bases between them. As DNA, the CDR3 is TGTGCCAGCAGTTCCATGGTGGGGGCGGGTCAGCCCCAGCATTTT. Translation: CASSSMVGAGQPQHF.